This TCR beta chain was identified during a study of shared clonotypes between healthy human individuals. Study-level findings and limits: In a handful of donors, about 5% of naive CD4 clonotypes appeared in common. Generally, estimated richness proved larger in naive subsets than it did in memory subsets. The low donor count limited represented genetic and exposure-history diversity.

Regarding this clone: What it recognizes is unknown.

The protocol was immunoSEQ multiplex PCR, while the TCRdb copy is restricted to in-frame clones and leaves out a portion. The sample carries around 550,000 clones, 90% to 96% recorded once. Germline V CDR1 and CDR2: KGHSH, LQKENI. The CDR3 loop spans 14 amino acids. Trimming stripped 2 bases from V and 0 bases from J, with 7 bases between. This receptor was obtained from a young woman in good health. Sequences were obtained from naive CD4+ T cells sorted from blood. Subset meaning: CD45RA+ positively selected. The V call is TRBV18, the J call TRBJ1-2; D is undetermined. This CDR3 reads CASSPAPANYGYTF. The CDR3 DNA follows: TGTGCCAGCTCACCAGCCCCAGCTAACTATGGCTACACCTTC.